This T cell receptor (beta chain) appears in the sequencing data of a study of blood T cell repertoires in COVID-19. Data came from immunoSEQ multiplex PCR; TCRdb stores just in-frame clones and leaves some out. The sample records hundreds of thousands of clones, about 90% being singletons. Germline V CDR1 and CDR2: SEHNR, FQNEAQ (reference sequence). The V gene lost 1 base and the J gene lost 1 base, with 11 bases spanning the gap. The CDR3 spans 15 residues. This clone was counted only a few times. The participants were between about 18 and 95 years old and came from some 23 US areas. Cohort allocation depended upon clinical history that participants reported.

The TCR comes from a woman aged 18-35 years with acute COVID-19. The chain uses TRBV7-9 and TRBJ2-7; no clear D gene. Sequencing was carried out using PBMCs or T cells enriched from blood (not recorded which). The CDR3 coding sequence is TGTGCCAGCAGCTTAGTGCTCAGCGAGTCCTACGAGCAGTACTTC. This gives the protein CASSLVLSESYEQYF.